This T cell receptor beta chain comes out of a study of resident and recirculating memory T cells in vitiligo. No change in lesions over the prior 6 months defined stable disease. The germline V gene has CDR1 LNHDA and CDR2 SQIVND (reference sequence). The V and J ends lost 0 bases and 9 bases, in that order; junction bases with no gene match: 5. The CDR3 length is 14 residues. Clones were sequenced by immunoSEQ multiplex PCR, and TCRdb holds only the in-frame ones, with some missing. The sample includes fewer than 85,000 clones, around 90% of them seen just once. The chain combines TRBV19 with TRBJ2-1; the match to TRBD1 covers 7 bases. The material sequenced was blood. The receptor comes from a male donor with vitiligo. The CDR3 loop reads CASSIEATGSEQFF. The CDR3 bases are TGTGCCAGTAGTATAGAGGCGACAGGGAGTGAGCAGTTCTTC.